A selection of T cell receptor beta chains follows, all from one sample in a study of response to subunit inactivated influenza vaccine. TCRdb processed the RT-PCR reads anew with MiXCR; each CDR3 protein has one entry. The repertoire includes roughly 710,000 distinct CDR3 sequences, 14% of them detected once, and less than 8.5% sits in the top ten. Sequenced here: PBMCs from blood, sampled roughly 15 days before vaccination. These receptors all stem from a middle-aged man who received an inactivated influenza vaccine. Each CDR3 is given without its conserved first and last residue. D genes are given only for firm matches.

j_call	v_call	d_call	cdr3_aa
TRBJ2-6	TRBV24-1	TRBD1	ATSDKTGSGANVLT
TRBJ1-2	TRBV12-3/TRBV12-4	.	ASSSQGSLGYT
TRBJ1-1	TRBV5-4	TRBD1	ASSSGQTNGVNTEAF
TRBJ2-1	TRBV5-1	.	ASSRENYNEQF
TRBJ2-4	TRBV7-6	.	ASSLDAPVGKNIQY
TRBJ2-1	TRBV12-3/TRBV12-4	TRBD2	ASSRLAAAYNEQF
TRBJ2-1	TRBV24-1	TRBD2	ATSVSGLAGRNEQF
TRBJ2-1	TRBV28	TRBD2	ATGLAGGPEQF
TRBJ2-7	TRBV6-1	.	ASSTRGPSYEQY
TRBJ1-5	TRBV3-1	TRBD1	ASSLPGGTGRDGNQPQH
TRBJ2-2	TRBV15	.	ATSSGGANTGELF
TRBJ2-7	TRBV28	.	ASSYATATYEQY
TRBJ2-7	TRBV28	.	ASSSPQDSYSYEQY
TRBJ2-5	TRBV5-1	TRBD2	ATTSGPQETQY
TRBJ2-7	TRBV27	TRBD1	ASSFSAGQVTYEQY
TRBJ2-5	TRBV7-2	TRBD1	ASSSTGWQETQY
TRBJ1-1	TRBV10-3	.	AITGGTEAF
TRBJ2-2	TRBV9	TRBD2	ASSVGNPSPGTSGSTGELF
TRBJ2-2	TRBV12-3/TRBV12-4	TRBD1	ASSPGQWTGELF
TRBJ1-1	TRBV29-1	TRBD1	SVILYRGRGAEAF
TRBJ2-7	TRBV28	.	ASSFGQPTYEQY
TRBJ2-1	TRBV15	.	ATSSRVRDEQF
TRBJ1-1	TRBV6-1	TRBD1	ASRTGTGLAEAF
TRBJ2-1	TRBV20-1	TRBD1	SAPGQQTNPYNEQF
TRBJ2-1	TRBV5-1	.	ASSLGTPTVNEQF
TRBJ2-7	TRBV15	TRBD1	ATSTGTADYEQY
TRBJ2-7	TRBV7-2	.	ASSLASDNYEQY
TRBJ2-7	TRBV20-1	.	SARDLRGSYEQY
TRBJ2-2	TRBV28	.	ASSRLGGWGGELF
TRBJ2-2	TRBV6-2/TRBV6-3	TRBD1	ASRPGGINTGELF
TRBJ2-7	TRBV10-2	.	ASSPGGQSYEQY
TRBJ2-7	TRBV11-2	.	ASSLVPGLSSYEQY
TRBJ2-3	TRBV27	.	ASTRLGTVMGLDTQY
TRBJ2-3	TRBV7-9	TRBD2	ASTPGLAGDTQY
TRBJ2-1	TRBV10-3	.	AISDDQGVDNEQF
TRBJ2-5	TRBV12-3/TRBV12-4	TRBD2	ASNLAGGGETQY
TRBJ2-7	TRBV7-9	.	ASSFSRQSSYEQY
TRBJ2-7	TRBV7-2	.	ASSSVGGASPYEQY
TRBJ2-3	TRBV6-1	.	ASSRAGRTADTQY
TRBJ2-7	TRBV6-5	.	ASSYSPAGGSYEQY
TRBJ1-1	TRBV2	TRBD1	ASSEGRGRTEAF
TRBJ2-1	TRBV29-1	.	SVVGGGYNEQF
TRBJ2-2	TRBV15	.	ATSRALANTGELF
TRBJ2-2	TRBV5-1	TRBD2	ASSLEAGGPAGELF
TRBJ2-3	TRBV18	.	ASSPTPPGSSTDTQY
TRBJ2-7	TRBV4-2	TRBD1	ASSQDGQGGDEQY
TRBJ2-2	TRBV29-1	TRBD1	SVVPRGPGELF
TRBJ2-1	TRBV4-2	TRBD2	ASSQVLGLAINEQF
TRBJ1-1	TRBV19	.	ASSSGPKRAEAF
TRBJ2-7	TRBV6-5	.	ASSYSGQGGFYEQY
TRBJ1-1	TRBV20-1	.	SARGNTEAF
TRBJ2-5	TRBV6-4	TRBD1	ASSVNRGQTQY
TRBJ2-7	TRBV5-6	TRBD2	ASSLVGTSATYEQY
TRBJ2-7	TRBV7-2	.	ASSLVDRAIYEQY
TRBJ2-2	TRBV9	.	ASSEGGGPQSGRELF
TRBJ2-7	TRBV24-1	.	ATSGGATYEQY
TRBJ2-1	TRBV11-1	TRBD1	ASRPLGTGGDEQF
TRBJ2-3	TRBV4-2	.	ASSQELVWDTQY
TRBJ2-7	TRBV27	TRBD1	ASSWGTAYEQY